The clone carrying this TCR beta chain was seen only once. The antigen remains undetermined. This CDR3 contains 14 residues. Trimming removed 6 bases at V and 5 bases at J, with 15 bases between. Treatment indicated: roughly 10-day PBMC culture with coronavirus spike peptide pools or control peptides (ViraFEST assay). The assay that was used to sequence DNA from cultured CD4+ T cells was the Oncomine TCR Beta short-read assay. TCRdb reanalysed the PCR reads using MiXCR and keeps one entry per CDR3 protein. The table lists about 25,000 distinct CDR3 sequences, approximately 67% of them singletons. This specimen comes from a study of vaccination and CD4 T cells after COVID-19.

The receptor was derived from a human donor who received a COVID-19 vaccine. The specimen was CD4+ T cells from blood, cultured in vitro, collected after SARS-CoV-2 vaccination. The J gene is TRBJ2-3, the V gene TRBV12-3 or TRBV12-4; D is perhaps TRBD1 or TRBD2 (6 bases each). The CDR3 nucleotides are TGTGCCAGCAGCTTGGGGGGCTTTGGAGATACGCAGTATTTT. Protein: CASSLGGFGDTQYF.